These 9 T cell receptor beta chains originate from one sample sequenced in a study of blood T cell repertoires in COVID-19. Produced via immunoSEQ multiplex PCR; TCRdb's table is partial and in-frame only. In the table there are 150,000 to 200,000 clones, roughly 81% of which are singletons. The specimen was peripheral blood. Receptors originate from a woman over 75 with COVID-19, enrolled during active disease.

The chain combines TRBV27 with TRBJ2-3; D remains unclear. The CDR3 runs 13 residues. Trimming removed 3 bases from V and 2 bases from J, with 6 bases in between. Germline assignment: CDR1 MNHEY and CDR2 SMNVEV (reference sequence). This CDR3 is CASSFSYTDTQYF. The CDR3 bases are TGTGCCAGCAGTTTCTCGTACACAGATACGCAGTATTTT.

The chain joins TRBV5-1 to TRBJ1-2, with 10 bases that match TRBD1. Trimming took 3 bases from V and 8 from J; bases not matched to a gene: 7. CDR1 and CDR2 (germline): SGHRS, YFSETQ. The CDR3 spans 14 residues. This CDR3 is CASSWGTGAFGYTF. CDR3 coding DNA: TGCGCCAGCAGCTGGGGGACAGGGGCTTTCGGCTACACCTTC.

The chain recombines TRBV2 with TRBJ2-5; D not certain. This CDR3 is 11 amino acids long. The germline CDR1 and CDR2 sequences are SNHLY and FYNNEI. The V and J ends lost 4 bases and 5 bases respectively, with 5 bases between them. This chain's CDR3 is CASSARETQYF. CDR3 bases: TGTGCCAGCAGTGCTCGGGAGACCCAGTACTTC.

V usage is TRBV29-1 and J usage is TRBJ1-2; maybe TRBD1 (6 bases). There are 12 residues in the CDR3. V was trimmed by 6 bases and J by 4 bases, leaving 12 bases between them. Looked up from germline, CDR1 is SQVTM and CDR2 is ANQGSEA. Here the CDR3 reads CSVGQPSYGYTF. The CDR3 DNA reads TGCAGCGTCGGACAGCCTAGCTATGGCTACACCTTC.

V and J are TRBV6-5 and TRBJ2-6, with unresolved D. Trimming cost V 10 bases and J 0 bases, with 7 bases left between them. The V gene's germline CDR1 is MNHEY and CDR2 SVGAGI. CDR3 length equals 13 residues. The CDR3 here is CAIKSSGANVLTF. The CDR3 DNA sequence: TGTGCCATCAAGAGCTCTGGGGCCAACGTCCTGACTTTC.

This rearrangement joins TRBV2 to TRBJ1-5, with D possibly TRBD1 on 6 matching bases. Trimming pared 4 bases from V and 0 bases from J, leaving 10 bases between. The CDR3 consists of 15 residues. The V gene's germline CDR1 is SNHLY and CDR2 FYNNEI. The CDR3 DNA reads as TGTGCCAGCAGTGGGGGGCCGGATAGCAATCAGCCCCAGCATTTT. As protein: CASSGGPDSNQPQHF.

The chain joins TRBV2 to TRBJ2-2; 8 bases are shared with TRBD2. CDR1 and CDR2 (germline): SNHLY, FYNNEI. The CDR3 totals 15 residues. V dropped 4 bases and J dropped 6; count of bases not matched to a gene: 7. CDR3 DNA: TGTGCCAGCAGTGTAGGTCGGGGGGGATCCGGGGAGCTGTTTTTT. Translation gives CASSVGRGGSGELFF. Using reference TRBV2 and TRBJ2-2 for the parts outside the CDR3, the full variable domain is EPEVTQTPSHQVTQMGQEVILRCVPISNHLYFYWYRQILGQKVEFLVSFYNNEISEKSEIFDDQFSVERPDGSNFTLKIRSTKLEDSAMYFCASSVGRGGSGELFFGEGSRLTVL.

The chain has TRBV9 and TRBJ2-5; TRBD2 matches 9 bases. Germline CDR1 and CDR2: SGDLS and YYNGEE. The CDR3 consists of 17 residues. Trimming cost V 0 bases and J 2 bases; bases outside gene matches: 8. CDR3 sequence: CASSVGLAERDQETQYF. The CDR3, as DNA: TGTGCCAGCAGCGTAGGACTAGCGGAGAGAGATCAAGAGACCCAGTACTTC.

The chain employs TRBV7-2 and TRBJ1-2; TRBD1 matches 7 bases. Germline loops: CDR1 SGHTA, CDR2 FQGNSA. V shed 2 bases, J shed 7 bases, and the junction held 7 bases outside the gene matches. The CDR3 contains 14 residues. This CDR3 is CASSLNRGDRGYTF. The CDR3 DNA reads as TGTGCCAGCAGCTTAAACAGGGGAGATCGTGGCTACACCTTC. Drawing the rest from reference TRBV7-2 and TRBJ1-2, the complete variable domain is GAGVSQSPSNKVTEKGKDVELRCDPISGHTALYWYRQSLGQGLEFLIYFQGNSAPDKSGLPSDRFSAERTGGSVSTLTIQRTQQEDSAVYLCASSLNRGDRGYTFGSGTRLTVV.